This TCR beta chain was observed in a study of regulatory T cells in long-lasting Graves disease. Study at large: Recently diagnosed Graves' patients had received antithyroid drugs for under 3 months.

Overall study findings and caveats: Less diverse TCR repertoires were seen in persistent Graves' patients than in newly diagnosed ones.

This CDR3 has 15 amino acids. Germline values: CDR1 SGHKS, CDR2 YYEKEE (reference sequence). Unmatched junction bases numbered 16, after V lost 4 bases and J lost 10 bases. The table lists this clonotype with a few counts. Antigen: not known. The TCR beta library used iRepertoire HTBI primers with Arm-PCR amplification of CDR3. TCRdb redid the calling of the multiplex PCR reads with MiXCR, one entry per CDR3 protein. The top ten hold less than 45% of the sample, which has 250,000 to 400,000 distinct CDR3 sequences, 15% to 20% seen once. Time point noted: newly diagnosed GD, antithyroid drugs for less than 3 months. PBMC-extracted RNA yielded the TCR library. Doctors identified Graves' disease using the American Thyroid Association guidelines.

The sequences come from peripheral blood mononuclear cells (PBMCs), collected at new diagnosis, from a patient treated with antithyroid drugs. This clonotype was obtained from a female donor with Graves disease. The gene calls are TRBV5-5 and TRBJ1-2; 7 bases align to TRBD1. The CDR3 DNA is TGTGCCAGCAGCGGAACCGGGACAGCGGCCAGATTCTACACCTTC. Its translation: CASSGTGTAARFYTF.